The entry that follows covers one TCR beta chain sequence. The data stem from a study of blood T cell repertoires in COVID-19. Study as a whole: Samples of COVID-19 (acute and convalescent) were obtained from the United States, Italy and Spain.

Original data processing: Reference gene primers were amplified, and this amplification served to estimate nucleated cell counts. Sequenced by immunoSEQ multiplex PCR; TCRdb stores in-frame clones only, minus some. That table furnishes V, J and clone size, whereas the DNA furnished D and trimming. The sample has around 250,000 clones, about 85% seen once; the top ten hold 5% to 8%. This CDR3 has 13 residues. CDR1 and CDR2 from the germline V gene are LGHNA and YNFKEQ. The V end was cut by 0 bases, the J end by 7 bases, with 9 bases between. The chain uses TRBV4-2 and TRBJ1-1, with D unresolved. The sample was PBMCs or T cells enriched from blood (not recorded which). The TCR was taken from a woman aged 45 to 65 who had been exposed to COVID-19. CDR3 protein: CASSQDGRDEAFF. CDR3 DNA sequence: TGTGCCAGCAGCCAAGATGGACGGGATGAAGCTTTCTTT.